This TCR beta chain was retrieved from a study of T cell responses to AZD1222 COVID-19 vaccine. Second-dose recipients at about 4 or about 12 weeks were treated as one pooled group. The table came from immunoSEQ multiplex PCR; TCRdb's copy has only in-frame clones and leaves some out. The table has 100,000 or so clones, about 87% seen once. Study-level findings and limits: Close to half of spike-specific TCRs reportedly recognize unmutated variant regions. The donor group comprised mostly white British people and more females; the analysis possibly underestimated clonal diversity.

As for this clone: Its target is not known.

The TCR sequence derives from an adult who received the AZD1222 COVID-19 vaccine. The specimen was peripheral blood, collected 28 days after the second AZD1222 dose.

CDR3 residues: CASTSRGGSTDTQYF. The CDR3 DNA reads TGTGCCAGCACCTCCAGGGGGGGGAGCACAGATACGCAGTATTTT. The rearrangement uses TRBV5-4 and TRBJ2-3; D tentatively fits TRBD1 or TRBD2 (7 bases each). The CDR3 is 15 residues long. Germline V gene data show CDR1 as SGHNT and CDR2 as YYREEE (reference sequence). Trimming took 6 bases from V and 0 from J, leaving 14 bases between them.